This T cell receptor beta chain was captured by sequencing in a study of blood T cells in healthy people across ages. The study's findings and limits: Both naive CD4+ cell counts and diversity were greater in long-lived donors than in aged donors. PBMCs that were unsorted prevented a conclusive naive versus antigen-experienced comparison.

The CDR3 runs to 16 residues. Germline V gene sequence: CDR1 DFQATT, CDR2 SNEGSKA (reference sequence). Notes on this clonotype: The antigen is not known. Its ends do not fully match the called genes, so a read error is possible.

PCR was performed a second time for about 6 to 12 cycles using a sample-barcoded 5' primer and a J-beta primer mix. Every sample gave at least 3 million paired-end reads containing CDR3. TCRdb independently ran MiXCR on the 5' RACE reads; one entry per CDR3 protein. Of approximately 1,000,000 distinct CDR3 sequences in the sample, 35% to 50% are singletons; the top ten hold approximately 17%. Sequenced: blood. The chain links TRBV20-1 to TRBJ2-1; D is perhaps TRBD1 (6 bases). The receptor comes from a woman aged 55-70 years in good health. The CDR3 coding sequence is TGCAGTGCTAGACGGACAGCCCGAAGCTCCCACAATGAGCAGTTCTTC. Translation: CSARRTARSSHNEQFF.